The next 20 T cell receptor beta chains were all read from a single sample in a study of blood T cell repertoires in COVID-19. Here immunoSEQ multiplex PCR was the method, and the copy in TCRdb shows in-frame clones only, minus some. This sample carries roughly 250,000 clones, approximately 91% of them seen once, and the ten largest clones take 2% to 2.5%. Sequencing input: PBMCs or T cells enriched from blood (not recorded which). Every receptor here comes from a middle-aged woman with acute COVID-19.

The V gene is TRBV6-5, the J gene TRBJ2-7; D possibly corresponds to TRBD2 (7 bases). CDR3 length equals 14 residues. Germline CDR1 MNHEY, CDR2 SVGAGI. V lost 6 bases to trimming and J lost 2 bases, with 14 bases between them. CDR3 in amino acids: CASRRGGGAYEQYF. In DNA form, the CDR3 reads TGTGCCAGCAGACGCGGGGGCGGAGCCTACGAGCAGTACTTC.

The chain joins TRBV3-1 (or the pseudogene TRBV3-2) to TRBJ1-1; D may be TRBD1 (5 bases). The CDR3 consists of 13 residues. CDR1 and CDR2 (germline): LGHDT, YNNKEL (reference sequence). V lost 2 bases to trimming and J lost 11 bases, with 15 bases between them. The CDR3 DNA reads as TGTGCCAGCAGCCAATATCAGGGAAGGAAGGCTTTCTTT. Translated, it gives CASSQYQGRKAFF.

The chain recombines TRBV19 with TRBJ1-2; TRBD1 is a possible D gene (6 bases). The V end lost 4 bases, the J end lost 4 bases, and 19 bases lay between the germline ends. There are 16 residues in the CDR3. Per the germline V gene, CDR1 is LNHDA and CDR2 is SQIVND (reference sequence). The CDR3 DNA reads as TGTGCCAGTAGTACCCTATCAGGGGACCCTTTCTATGGCTACACCTTC. This codes for CASSTLSGDPFYGYTF.

CDR3: CASSGWLSGNTIYF. In DNA, the CDR3 is TGTGCCAGCAGTGGGTGGCTCTCTGGAAACACCATATATTTT. The genes are TRBV2 and TRBJ1-3, with D unclear. Trimming stripped 4 bases from V and 0 bases from J, with 7 bases between. The CDR3 consists of 14 residues. CDR1 SNHLY and CDR2 FYNNEI come from the germline V gene.

This clone was seen only once. V usage is TRBV24-1 and J usage is TRBJ1-5; 7 bases are a match to TRBD1. The CDR3 is 14 residues long. J gave up 6 bases and V 4 bases, and 5 bases lay outside the gene matches. Looked up from germline, CDR1 is KGHDR and CDR2 is SFDVKD. The CDR3 bases are TGTGCCACCAGTGACAACAGGGGCTTTCAGCCCCAGCATTTT. The encoded protein is CATSDNRGFQPQHF.

The rearrangement uses TRBV28 and TRBJ1-1; D is perhaps TRBD1 (6 bases). The V and J ends lost 10 bases and 5 bases respectively, with 20 bases between them. The CDR3 is 14 amino acids. Germline V gene lookup returns CDR1 MDHEN and CDR2 SYDVKM. CDR3 in DNA: TGTGCCACCGATATGGGAGCAAGGGGGACTGAAGCTTTCTTT. It specifies CATDMGARGTEAFF. Drawing the rest from reference TRBV28 and TRBJ1-1, the complete variable domain is DVKVTQSSRYLVKRTGEKVFLECVQDMDHENMFWYRQDPGLGLRLIYFSYDVKMKEKGDIPEGYSVSREKKERFSLILESASTNQTSMYLCATDMGARGTEAFFGQGTRLTVV.

This chain uses TRBV7-6 with TRBJ1-4; a possible D gene is TRBD1 (5 bases). There are 14 residues in the CDR3. Trimming cost V 4 bases and J 10 bases, with 16 bases left between them. Germline V gene sequence: CDR1 SGHVS, CDR2 FNYEAQ. CDR3 residues: CASSSGAGVGKLFF. CDR3 DNA: TGTGCCAGCAGCTCTGGGGCGGGGGTCGGAAAACTGTTTTTT.

The chain recombines TRBV19 with TRBJ2-1, with 7 nucleotides matching TRBD2. Germline CDR1 is LNHDA and CDR2 is SQIVND (reference sequence). The CDR3 is 16 residues long. V shed 5 bases, J shed 3 bases, and the junction held 10 bases outside the gene matches. The CDR3 protein is CASSDPGGSGYNEQFF. CDR3 DNA sequence: TGTGCCAGTAGTGATCCTGGCGGGAGTGGCTACAATGAGCAGTTCTTC.

This sequence joins TRBV18 and TRBJ1-1, with 9 bases lining up with TRBD1. From germline, CDR1 is KGHSH and CDR2 LQKENI. The CDR3 has 13 residues. Trimming took 2 bases from V and 8 from J; bases not matched to a gene: 3. CDR3 sequence reads: CASSPEQGAEAFF. CDR3 bases: TGTGCCAGCTCACCAGAACAGGGGGCGGAAGCTTTCTTT.

V gene TRBV9 combines with J gene TRBJ2-1, with 7 nucleotides matching TRBD1. The CDR3 length is 16 residues. Trimming removed 4 bases from V and 6 bases from J; junction bases left unmatched: 13. Germline CDR1 reads SGDLS; CDR2 reads YYNGEE. CDR3 DNA sequence: TGTGCCAGCAGCCGACAAGGACAGGTTATTCTCAATGAGCAGTTCTTC. Translation: CASSRQGQVILNEQFF.

The chain has TRBV6-5 and TRBJ1-5, with D possibly being TRBD1 (5 bases). V was cut by 7 bases and J by 6 bases, with 16 bases left in between. CDR1 is MNHEY, CDR2 SVGAGI, per germline. This CDR3 spans 14 amino acids. CDR3 bases: TGTGCCAGCACCGGGGGGATCCTAGGTCAGCCCCAGCATTTT. The encoded protein is CASTGGILGQPQHF.

The V call is TRBV19, the J call TRBJ1-2; TRBD1 might be the D (5 bases). Germline V gene sequence: CDR1 LNHDA, CDR2 SQIVND (reference sequence). The CDR3 has 14 amino acids. V lost 7 bases, J lost 4 bases, and 16 bases lay in between. CDR3 in amino acids: CASTPGGGGYGYTF. The CDR3 region has the DNA TGTGCCAGTACCCCCGGGGGAGGCGGCTATGGCTACACCTTC. The whole variable domain, filled in from reference TRBV19 and TRBJ1-2, reads DGGITQSPKYLFRKEGQNVTLSCEQNLNHDAMYWYRQDPGQGLRLIYYSQIVNDFQKGDIAEGYSVSREKKESFPLTVTSAQKNPTAFYLCASTPGGGGYGYTFGSGTRLTVV.

This chain uses TRBV29-1 with TRBJ1-1; D unclear. Trimming removed 3 bases at V and 0 bases at J, with 8 bases between. The CDR3 consists of 13 residues. The germline V gene encodes CDR1 SQVTM and CDR2 ANQGSEA. The CDR3, as DNA: TGCAGCGTTGACGACAACCTGAACACTGAAGCTTTCTTT. Residues: CSVDDNLNTEAFF.

The chain is built from TRBV6-1 and TRBJ1-6; D gene ambiguous. This CDR3 has 14 amino acids. V dropped 0 bases and J dropped 8 bases, with 8 bases sitting between them. Germline V gene lookup returns CDR1 MNHNS and CDR2 SASEGT. Here the CDR3 reads CASSEASRYSPLHF. CDR3 DNA sequence: TGTGCCAGCAGTGAAGCTAGCCGATATTCACCCCTCCACTTT.

V is TRBV7-8 and J is TRBJ2-5; 8 positions agree with TRBD2. Trimming took 0 bases from V and 7 from J; bases not matched to a gene: 16. The CDR3 length is 18 residues. Germline V CDR1 and CDR2: SGHVS, FQNEAQ. CDR3 in amino acids: CASSLASGGSGGARTQYF. The CDR3 DNA reads as TGTGCCAGCAGCTTAGCCAGCGGGGGCTCCGGGGGGGCCCGGACCCAGTACTTC.

This sequence joins TRBV5-1 and TRBJ2-7; 8 nucleotides match TRBD1. Looked up from germline, CDR1 is SGHRS and CDR2 is YFSETQ. J gave up 5 bases and V 4 bases, and 11 bases lay outside the gene matches. The CDR3 length is 15 residues. Written as DNA, the CDR3 is TGCGCCAGCAGCCCAGGGGGCGCACAATTCGACGAGCAGTACTTC. Translated: CASSPGGAQFDEQYF.

Comments on this clone: Other DNA sequences in this specimen translate into the identical CDR3. This sequence joins TRBV18 and TRBJ1-1; D unresolved. In germline, CDR1 is KGHSH, CDR2 LQKENI. The CDR3 is 12 residues long. V lost 6 bases and J lost 4, with 9 bases in between. DNA for the CDR3: TGTGCCAGCTCGCCAGCGGGCACTGAAGCTTTCTTT. Protein: CASSPAGTEAFF.

The count of this clone is one. The V gene is TRBV2, the J gene TRBJ2-7; the D gene is possibly TRBD2 (5 bases). V gave up 4 bases and J gave up 0 bases, with 7 bases separating them. This CDR3 region has 13 residues. Germline loops: CDR1 SNHLY, CDR2 FYNNEI. CDR3 sequence: CASSVGSSYEQYF. For the CDR3, the DNA is TGTGCCAGCAGTGTTGGGAGCTCCTACGAGCAGTACTTC.

This chain joins TRBV6-4 and TRBJ2-7; unclear D gene. Germline CDR1 MRHNA, CDR2 SNTAGT. V lost 4 bases, J lost 2 bases, and 9 bases lay in between. This CDR3 comprises 13 residues. The CDR3 region is CASSGPGPYEQYF. The CDR3 bases are TGTGCCAGCAGTGGTCCAGGCCCCTACGAGCAGTACTTC.

In this sample, this clone turned up many times. The chain combines TRBV2 with TRBJ1-2; no definite D call. The germline V and J ends were trimmed by 4 bases and 7 bases, with 13 bases remaining between them. CDR3 length: 13 amino acids. The V gene's germline CDR1 is SNHLY and CDR2 FYNNEI. CDR3 nucleotides: TGTGCCAGCAGTGGGTACGGGTTTAGTGGCTACACCTTC. Its protein product is CASSGYGFSGYTF. The variable domain in full, with the rest retrieved from reference TRBV2 and TRBJ1-2, is EPEVTQTPSHQVTQMGQEVILRCVPISNHLYFYWYRQILGQKVEFLVSFYNNEISEKSEIFDDQFSVERPDGSNFTLKIRSTKLEDSAMYFCASSGYGFSGYTFGSGTRLTVV.